This record looks at one T cell receptor (beta chain) sequence and its context. This clone was seen a handful of times. This receptor's antigen is unknown. No base qualities exist here, and no much larger clone lies one base off it. The CDR3, from cysteine to phenylalanine, totals 14 residues. Only CDR3 DNA remains: 42 bases, in frame from the first base. The V and J ends are trimmed by 4 bases and 3 bases, leaving 12 bases between them. The germline V gene encodes CDR1 LGHDT and CDR2 YNNKEL (reference sequence). The immunoSEQ Assay, a bias-controlled multiplex PCR, was used to amplify TCRbeta CDR3 regions from genomic DNA. Concerning the study's data processing: The number of nucleated cells in each sample was estimated from the amplification of reference gene primers within the assay. Sequence reads were collapsed and filtered to measure the absolute abundance of every unique TCRbeta CDR3 rearrangement. For each sample, productive Simpson clonality was calculated as the square root of Simpson's diversity index across productive rearrangements. This immuneACCESS table, as held by TCRdb, lists in-frame sequences with V and J called but not all clones. Of the missing ones, under half trace to an unresolved V gene in checked studies; the others have no known cause. V and J calls and clone size are as listed in that table; D and trimming were resolved from the DNA. The sample contains about 160,000 clones, approximately 81% of them found a single time. The top ten clones comprise roughly 10% of the sample.

This specimen belongs to a study of blood T cell repertoires in COVID-19 (TCRdb year 2020). Study-level background: Collaborator samples came from the United States, Italy and Spain and covered acute and convalescent phases of COVID-19. The prospective study material was composed of cDNA or gDNA derived from T cells, B-cell-depleted T cells, or PBMCs. The dataset comprised deeply sampled blood TCRbeta repertoires from subjects exposed to, actively infected with, or recovered from COVID-19. The repertoires were released in a freely available public database intended as a resource for research on the immune response to SARS-CoV-2. The samples were drawn from the first 160 participants of the ongoing ImmuneRACE study and from 1,200 or so subjects provided by 6 global collaborators. Nearly every sample came with metadata listing a de-identified subject ID, COVID-19 status, age in years and sex. Where available, HLA class I and class II types were taken from metadata supplied by the sample provider and were not determined by assay-based typing.

The investigation overall reported the following: The quantity of clinical and demographic metadata differed by source and by participant and was supplied without curation.

The collaborating institutions used their own protocols to collect whole blood in K2EDTA tubes. For TCRbeta analysis, collaborators shipped samples as frozen whole blood, isolated PBMCs, or DNA extracted from either of those sample types. The specimen sequenced was peripheral blood. The receptor comes from a woman aged 80 or over with active or convalescent COVID-19. The rearrangement joined TRBV3-1 (or the pseudogene TRBV3-2) to TRBJ1-1; TRBD1 could be the D gene, as 5 bases match. For the CDR3, the sequence is CASSLADRDTEAFF. The DNA is as follows: TGTGCCAGCAGCCTAGCCGACAGAGACACTGAAGCTTTCTTT.